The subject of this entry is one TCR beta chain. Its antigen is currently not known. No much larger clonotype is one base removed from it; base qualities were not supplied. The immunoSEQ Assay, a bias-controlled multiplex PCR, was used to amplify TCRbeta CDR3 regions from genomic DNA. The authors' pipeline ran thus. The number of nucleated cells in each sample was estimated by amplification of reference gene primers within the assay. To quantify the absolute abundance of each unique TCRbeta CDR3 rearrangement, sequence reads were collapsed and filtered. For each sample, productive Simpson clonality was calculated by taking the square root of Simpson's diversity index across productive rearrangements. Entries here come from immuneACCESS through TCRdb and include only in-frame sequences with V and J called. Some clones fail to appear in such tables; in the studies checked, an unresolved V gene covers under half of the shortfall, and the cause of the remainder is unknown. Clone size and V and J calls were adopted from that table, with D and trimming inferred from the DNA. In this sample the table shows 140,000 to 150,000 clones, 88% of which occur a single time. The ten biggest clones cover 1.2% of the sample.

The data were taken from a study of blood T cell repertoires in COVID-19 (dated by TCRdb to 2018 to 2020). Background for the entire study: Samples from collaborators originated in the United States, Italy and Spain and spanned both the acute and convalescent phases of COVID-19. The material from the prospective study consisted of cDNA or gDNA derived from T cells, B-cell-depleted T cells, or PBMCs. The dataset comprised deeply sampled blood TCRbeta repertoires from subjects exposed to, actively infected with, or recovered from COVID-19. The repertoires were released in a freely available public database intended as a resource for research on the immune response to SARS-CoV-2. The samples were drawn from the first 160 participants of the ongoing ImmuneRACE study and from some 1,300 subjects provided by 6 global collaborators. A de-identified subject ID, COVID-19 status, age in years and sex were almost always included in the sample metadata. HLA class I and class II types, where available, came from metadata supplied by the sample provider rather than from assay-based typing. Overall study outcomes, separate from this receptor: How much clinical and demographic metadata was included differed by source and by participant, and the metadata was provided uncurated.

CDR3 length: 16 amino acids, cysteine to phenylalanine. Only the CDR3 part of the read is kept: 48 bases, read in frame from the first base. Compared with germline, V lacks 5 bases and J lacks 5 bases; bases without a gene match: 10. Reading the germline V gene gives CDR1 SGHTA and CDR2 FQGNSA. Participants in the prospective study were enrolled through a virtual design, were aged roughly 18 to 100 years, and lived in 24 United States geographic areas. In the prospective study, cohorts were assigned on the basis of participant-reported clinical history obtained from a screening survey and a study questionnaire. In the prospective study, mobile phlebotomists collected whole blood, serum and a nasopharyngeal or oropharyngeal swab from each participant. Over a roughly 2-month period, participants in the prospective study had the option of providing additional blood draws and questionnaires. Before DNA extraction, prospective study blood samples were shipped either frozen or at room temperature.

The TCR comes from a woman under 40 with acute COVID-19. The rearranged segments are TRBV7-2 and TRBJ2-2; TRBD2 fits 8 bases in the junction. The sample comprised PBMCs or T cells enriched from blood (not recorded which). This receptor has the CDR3 CASSLTSGEVTGELFF. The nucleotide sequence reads TGTGCCAGCAGCCTTACTAGCGGAGAGGTAACCGGGGAGCTGTTTTTT.